The 17 T cell receptor beta chains listed next were all sequenced from one sample in a study of cytomegalovirus exposure and HLA in healthy donors. Assay used: immunoSEQ multiplex PCR; TCRdb lists only in-frame clones, some missing. There are about 120,000 clones in the sample; 86% occur only once, and under 5% lies in the top ten. The specimen sequenced was PBMCs. Receptors originate from a man between 18 and 29 years old in good health and CMV-seronegative.

The chain recombines TRBV27 with TRBJ1-4; D gene ambiguous. Germline lookup yields CDR1 MNHEY and CDR2 SMNVEV (reference sequence). The length of the CDR3 is 14 residues. V dropped 6 bases and J dropped 2 bases, with 10 bases sitting between them. The CDR3: CASSHPGTNEKLFF. In DNA form, the CDR3 reads TGTGCCAGCAGCCATCCCGGTACTAATGAAAAACTGTTTTTT.

The chain links TRBV11-2 to TRBJ2-2, with TRBD2 identical over 8 bases. V shed 6 bases and J 0 bases; nucleotides not matched to a gene: 0. CDR1 and CDR2 from the germline V gene are SGHAT and FQNNGV. This CDR3 region has 14 residues. This CDR3 reads CASRGLANTGELFF. The DNA of the CDR3 is TGTGCCAGCAGGGGACTAGCGAACACCGGGGAGCTGTTTTTT.

This sequence joins TRBV18 and TRBJ2-7; 7 nucleotides agree with TRBD1. Germline lookup yields CDR1 KGHSH and CDR2 LQKENI. V shed 2 bases, J shed 1 base, and the junction held 2 bases outside the gene matches. This CDR3 is 14 amino acids long. The CDR3 reads CASSPGTASYEQYF. As DNA, the CDR3 is TGTGCCAGCTCACCAGGGACAGCGTCCTACGAGCAGTACTTC.

The chain has TRBV27 and TRBJ1-1; D call uncertain. The CDR3 length is 15 residues. The V and J ends lost 5 bases and 3 bases respectively, with 16 bases between them. Germline V gene sequence: CDR1 MNHEY, CDR2 SMNVEV (reference sequence). DNA for the CDR3: TGTGCCAGCAGTGAAGCAACCCGGAGGGACACTGAAGCTTTCTTT. It encodes CASSEATRRDTEAFF.

V usage is TRBV5-6 and J usage is TRBJ1-2, with D hard to call. Trimming left V 4 bases short and J 8 bases short, with 12 bases between. Germline assignment: CDR1 SGHDT and CDR2 YYEEEE. This CDR3 is built from 12 residues. CDR3 protein: CASSPDTGGYTF. CDR3 coding DNA: TGTGCCAGCAGCCCAGACACGGGGGGCTACACCTTC.

V and J are TRBV29-1 and TRBJ1-2; tentative D call: TRBD1 (6 bases). Trimming stripped 0 bases from V and 4 bases from J, with 12 bases between. Germline assignment: CDR1 SQVTM and CDR2 ANQGSEA. The CDR3 length is 14 residues. The CDR3: CSVEDADSFYGYTF. CDR3 DNA: TGCAGCGTTGAAGATGCGGACAGCTTCTATGGCTACACCTTC. The whole variable domain, filled in from reference TRBV29-1 and TRBJ1-2, reads SAVISQKPSRDICQRGTSLTIQCQVDSQVTMMFWYRQQPGQSLTLIATANQGSEATYESGFVIDKFPISRPNLTFSTLTVSNMSPEDSSIYLCSVEDADSFYGYTFGSGTRLTVV.

J is TRBJ2-3 and V is TRBV10-3; 10 nucleotides line up with TRBD2. V was pared by 0 bases and J by 3 bases, with 9 bases of the junction left unmatched. The CDR3 runs to 18 residues. Germline values: CDR1 ENHRY, CDR2 SYGVKD. The CDR3 loop is CAISESPPAGGPTDTQYF. The CDR3 DNA sequence: TGTGCCATCAGTGAGTCACCACCAGCGGGGGGGCCGACAGATACGCAGTATTTT.

V and J are TRBV11-2 and TRBJ2-7; TRBD2 agrees at 11 bases. This CDR3 is 16 amino acids long. Germline V gene sequence: CDR1 SGHAT, CDR2 FQNNGV. Losses at the gene ends were 4 bases for V and 9 bases for J; bases not matched to a gene: 14. DNA of the CDR3: TGTGCCAGCAGCTCGGGGGGACTAGCGGAGATGGTGGGGCAGTACTTC. Translated, it gives CASSSGGLAEMVGQYF.

V is TRBV5-6 and J is TRBJ2-3; 12 bases align to TRBD2. Trimming at V came to 4 bases and at J to 0 bases, leaving 9 bases not matched to a gene. The CDR3 has 18 amino acids. CDR1 and CDR2 (germline): SGHDT, YYEEEE. The DNA of the CDR3 is TGTGCCAGCAGCCCCTACTTACTAGCGGGGGGTAGCACAGATACGCAGTATTTT. Its protein product is CASSPYLLAGGSTDTQYF.

CDR3 nucleotides: TGTGCCAGCAGCCCAAATCCAGGACAGGGGGCCAACGTCCTGACTTTC. Translated, it gives CASSPNPGQGANVLTF. The rearrangement links TRBV5-6 to TRBJ2-6; perhaps TRBD1 as D (6 bases). The germline V gene encodes CDR1 SGHDT and CDR2 YYEEEE. This CDR3 contains 16 residues. With 4 bases removed from V and 4 bases from J, the gap between germline ends came to 15 bases.

V gene TRBV27 combines with J gene TRBJ2-7; 9 bases agree with TRBD2. The V and J ends lost 2 bases and 0 bases, in that order; junction bases with no gene match: 2. There are 15 residues in the CDR3. The germline CDR1 and CDR2 sequences are MNHEY and SMNVEV (reference sequence). CDR3 bases: TGTGCCAGCAGTTTAGCGGGAGGGCCCTCCTACGAGCAGTACTTC. Its translation is CASSLAGGPSYEQYF.

Written as DNA, the CDR3 is TGTGCCAGCAGCGCCCGGATCGGACAGGGGAGGGGCAATGAGCAGTTCTTC. Protein product: CASSARIGQGRGNEQFF. The gene calls are TRBV14 and TRBJ2-1; 9 bases agree with TRBD1. The germline V gene has CDR1 SGHDN and CDR2 FVKESK. This CDR3 spans 17 amino acids. V shed 5 bases, J shed 6 bases, and the junction held 14 bases outside the gene matches. Looking up the rest from reference TRBV14 and TRBJ2-1 gives the full variable domain: EAGVTQFPSHSVIEKGQTVTLRCDPISGHDNLYWYRRVMGKEIKFLLHFVKESKQDESGMPNNRFLAERTGGTYSTLKVQPAELEDSGVYFCASSARIGQGRGNEQFFGPGTRLTVL.

The CDR3 DNA reads TGTGCCAGTAGATCAACCCAGCGGGAGTTCTACAATGAGCAGTTCTTC. Amino acids: CASRSTQREFYNEQFF. V and J are TRBV19 and TRBJ2-1; the match to TRBD2 covers 8 bases. The CDR3 totals 16 residues. Per the germline V gene, CDR1 is LNHDA and CDR2 is SQIVND (reference sequence). Trimming at V came to 6 bases and at J to 3 bases, leaving 10 bases not matched to a gene.

This chain uses TRBV2 with TRBJ2-3; the match to TRBD2 covers 10 bases. This CDR3 comprises 15 residues. CDR1 and CDR2 from the germline V gene are SNHLY and FYNNEI. J gave up 1 base and V 7 bases, and 5 bases lay outside the gene matches. Here the CDR3 DNA reads TGTGCCAGCACGGGACTAGCGTCTGGCACAGATACGCAGTATTTT. It specifies CASTGLASGTDTQYF.

The chain recombines TRBV5-7 with TRBJ1-4; tentatively, D is TRBD1 (5 bases). TRBV5-7 qualifies as an ORF whose function is uncertain. Trimming removed 3 bases at V and 0 bases at J, with 9 bases between. This CDR3 spans 15 amino acids. The CDR3 coding sequence is TGTGCCAGCAGCTCCGACAGTACAACTAATGAAAAACTGTTTTTT. It is translated as CASSSDSTTNEKLFF.

The V gene is TRBV6-5, the J gene TRBJ1-5; TRBD1 matches 10 bases. V gave up 6 bases and J gave up 7 bases; unmatched junction bases: 6. The CDR3 runs to 14 residues. Germline-derived CDR1 and CDR2 are MNHEY and SVGAGI. CDR3 coding DNA: TGTGCCAGCAGCTCCCGGGACAGGGGACAGCCCCAGCATTTT. This codes for CASSSRDRGQPQHF.

The gene calls are TRBV7-6 and TRBJ2-2; D remains ambiguous. Germline V CDR1 and CDR2: SGHVS, FNYEAQ. The CDR3 spans 17 residues. V shed 1 base and J shed 0 bases, with 12 bases lying between them. CDR3 bases: TGTGCCAGCAGCTTAGTCGGCGGTGGGTCGAACACCGGGGAGCTGTTTTTT. The encoded protein is CASSLVGGGSNTGELFF.